The clone carrying this T cell receptor beta chain was detected a few times. This sample is part of a study of T cells in Graves' hyperthyroidism and ophthalmopathy. Amplified TCR beta CDR3 regions derived from RNA transcripts. HTBI primers drove first-round RT-PCR of the TCR CDR3. TCRdb reanalysed the multiplex PCR reads using MiXCR and keeps one entry per CDR3 protein. The sample has roughly 530,000 distinct CDR3 sequences; roughly a sixth are singletons. Trimming removed 4 bases from V and 3 bases from J; junction bases left unmatched: 14. The CDR3 is 17 residues long. From germline, CDR1 is SGHVS and CDR2 FQNEAQ.

The source is a woman aged 18 to 35 with Graves' ophthalmopathy. This chain joins TRBV7-8 and TRBJ2-5, with TRBD2 matching over 7 bases. Material: blood. The CDR3 reads CASSSPTSGRAKETQYF. CDR3 coding DNA: TGTGCCAGCAGCTCCCCTACCTCGGGGAGGGCCAAAGAGACCCAGTACTTC.